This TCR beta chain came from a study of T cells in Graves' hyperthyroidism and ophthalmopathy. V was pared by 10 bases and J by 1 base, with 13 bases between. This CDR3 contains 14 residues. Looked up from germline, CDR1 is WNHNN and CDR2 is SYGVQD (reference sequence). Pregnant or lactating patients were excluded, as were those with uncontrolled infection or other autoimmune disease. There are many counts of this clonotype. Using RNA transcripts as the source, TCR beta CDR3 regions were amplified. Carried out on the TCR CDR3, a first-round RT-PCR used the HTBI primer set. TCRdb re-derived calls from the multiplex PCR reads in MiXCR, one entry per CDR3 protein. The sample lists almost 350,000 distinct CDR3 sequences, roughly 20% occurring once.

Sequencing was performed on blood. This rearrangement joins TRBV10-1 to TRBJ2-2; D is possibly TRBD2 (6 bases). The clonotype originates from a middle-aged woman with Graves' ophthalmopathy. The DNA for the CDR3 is TGCGCCACATCCCGGGGAGGGAACACCGGGGAGCTGTTTTTT. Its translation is CATSRGGNTGELFF.